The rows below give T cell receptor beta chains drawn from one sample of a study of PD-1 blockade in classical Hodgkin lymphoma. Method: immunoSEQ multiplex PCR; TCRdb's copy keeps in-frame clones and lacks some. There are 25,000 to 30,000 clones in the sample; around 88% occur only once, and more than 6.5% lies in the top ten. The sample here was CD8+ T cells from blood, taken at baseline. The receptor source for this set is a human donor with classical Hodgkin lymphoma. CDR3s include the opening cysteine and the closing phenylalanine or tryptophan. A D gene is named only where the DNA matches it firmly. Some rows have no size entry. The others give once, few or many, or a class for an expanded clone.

CASSQEAGGSYNEQFF	TGCGCCAGCAGCCAAGAAGCGGGCGGCTCCTACAATGAGCAGTTCTTC	16	TRBV4-1	TRBJ2-1	.	.
CASNDRDRIAFF	TGTGCCAGCAACGATCGGGACCGCATCGCTTTCTTT	12	TRBV7-9	TRBJ1-1	.	.
CASRPKRGSSYEQYF	TGTGCCAGCAGACCTAAGCGGGGTTCCTCCTACGAGCAGTACTTC	15	TRBV6-1	TRBJ2-7	TRBD2	.
CASSEKAGGPGTGELFF	TGCGCCAGCAGCGAAAAAGCGGGAGGGCCGGGCACCGGGGAGCTGTTTTTT	17	TRBV4-1	TRBJ2-2	TRBD2	once
CASSSQGPPSSYEQYF	TGTGCCAGCAGCTCTCAGGGGCCTCCTAGCTCCTACGAGCAGTACTTC	16	TRBV27	TRBJ2-7	.	.
CASSYVREKLFF	TGTGCCAGCAGTTACGTGAGGGAAAAACTGTTTTTT	12	TRBV6-7	TRBJ1-4	.	.
CASGPTQPGTPGEETQYF	TGTGCTAGTGGTCCCACACAACCCGGGACCCCAGGGGAAGAGACCCAGTACTTC	18	TRBV12-5	TRBJ2-5	.	once
CASSPRLYAGVQETQYF	TGTGCCAGCTCACCACGGTTATACGCGGGAGTCCAAGAGACCCAGTACTTC	17	TRBV18	TRBJ2-5	TRBD2	.
CASSFRLLAPNNEQFF	TGTGCCAGCAGCTTCCGGTTACTAGCGCCAAACAATGAGCAGTTCTTC	16	TRBV13	TRBJ2-1	TRBD2	.
CASSPREGHFYEQYF	TGTGCCAGCAGCCCCAGGGAGGGCCATTTTTACGAGCAGTACTTC	15	TRBV9	TRBJ2-7	TRBD2	.
CASSLVRIATDTQYF	TGTGCCAGCAGTTTGGTTAGAATAGCAACCGATACGCAGTATTTT	15	TRBV28	TRBJ2-3	.	.
CASSGNEQFF	TGTGCCAGCAGCGGCAATGAGCAGTTCTTC	10	TRBV9	TRBJ2-1	.	.
CASRRGTSSRETQYF	TGCGCCAGCAGAAGGGGGACTAGCTCGAGGGAGACCCAGTACTTC	15	TRBV10-2	TRBJ2-5	TRBD2	.
CASSVGTSGPTDTQYF	TGTGCCAGCAGCGTAGGGACTAGCGGACCCACAGATACGCAGTATTTT	16	TRBV9	TRBJ2-3	TRBD2	once
CASSIETVETQYF	TGTGCCAGTAGTATTGAAACAGTCGAGACCCAGTACTTC	13	TRBV19	TRBJ2-5	.	.
CSVGAREAFF	TGCAGCGTTGGGGCTCGAGAAGCTTTCTTT	10	TRBV29-1	TRBJ1-1	.	.
CASSLAVPRPDEQFF	TGTGCCAGCAGCTTGGCGGTCCCCAGACCCGATGAGCAGTTCTTC	15	TRBV5-4	TRBJ2-1	.	.
CATSSPEGNEKLFF	TGTGCCACCAGCAGTCCCGAGGGGAATGAAAAACTGTTTTTT	14	TRBV15	TRBJ1-4	.	.
CASSLKSGLGANVLTF	TGTGCCAGCAGCCTAAAGTCTGGGTTGGGGGCCAACGTCCTGACTTTC	16	TRBV9	TRBJ2-6	.	.
CSVEGLAGVSLSYNEQFF	TGCAGCGTTGAAGGACTAGCGGGAGTTTCTCTCTCCTACAATGAGCAGTTCTTC	18	TRBV29-1	TRBJ2-1	TRBD2	.
CASSPRGGSYNEQFF	TGTGCCAGCAGCCCACGGGGGGGGTCCTACAATGAGCAGTTCTTC	15	TRBV14	TRBJ2-1	TRBD2	once
CASSLDMGALEKLFF	TGTGCCAGCAGCTTAGATATGGGAGCCCTAGAAAAACTGTTTTTT	15	TRBV11-2	TRBJ1-4	.	.
CASRNRDSPLEQYF	TGTGCCAGCAGGAACCGGGACAGCCCTCTCGAGCAGTACTTC	14	TRBV6-1	TRBJ2-7	TRBD1	.
CASSLGGSYEQYF	TGTGCCAGCAGCTTAGGAGGGAGCTACGAGCAGTACTTC	13	TRBV11-3	TRBJ2-7	.	once
CASSPSYGYTF	TGTGCCAGCAGCCCATCGTATGGCTACACCTTC	11	TRBV9	TRBJ1-2	.	.
CASSPEAHEQYF	TGTGCCAGCAGCCCGGAGGCGCACGAGCAGTACTTC	12	TRBV7-9	TRBJ2-7	.	once
CASSLWETSGTYEQYF	TGTGCCAGCAGCTTGTGGGAGACTAGCGGTACCTACGAGCAGTACTTC	16	TRBV5-4	TRBJ2-7	TRBD2	.
CASSYSPQGHRRNEQFF	TGTGCCAGCAGCTACTCCCCGCAGGGCCACAGAAGGAATGAGCAATTCTTC	17	TRBV7-2	TRBJ2-1	.	.
CASSVEGQGEETQYF	TGTGCCAGCAGCGTAGAGGGGCAGGGTGAAGAGACCCAGTACTTC	15	TRBV9	TRBJ2-5	.	.
CASTPPPGGPRNEQFF	TGTGCCAGCACCCCCCCGCCGGGAGGGCCAAGGAATGAGCAGTTCTTC	16	TRBV5-8	TRBJ2-1	TRBD2	.
CASSHRQQPYEQYF	TGTGCCAGCAGCCATCGACAGCAACCCTACGAGCAGTACTTC	14	TRBV7-9	TRBJ2-7	.	.
CASSWPGRGYNEQFF	TGTGCCAGCAGCTGGCCGGGACGGGGCTACAATGAGCAGTTCTTC	15	TRBV13	TRBJ2-1	.	.
CASSPRVSGTDTQYF	TGTGCCAGTAGTCCCCGGGTATCGGGGACAGATACGCAGTATTTT	15	TRBV19	TRBJ2-3	.	.
CASSEGWVHYGYTF	TGTGCCAGCAGTGAAGGGTGGGTCCACTATGGCTACACCTTC	14	TRBV25-1	TRBJ1-2	.	few
CASSFAGVNEKLFF	TGTGCCAGCAGCTTCGCAGGGGTTAATGAAAAACTGTTTTTT	14	TRBV7-9	TRBJ1-4	.	.
CASSVGQTNEQFF	TGTGCCAGCAGTGTCGGACAGACCAATGAGCAGTTCTTC	13	TRBV2	TRBJ2-1	.	once
CASSLEGGRRALEGYTF	TGCGCCAGCAGCTTGGAGGGTGGCCGCAGGGCCCTGGAAGGCTACACCTTC	17	TRBV5-1	TRBJ1-2	.	.
CASRRAPNSGNTIYF	TGTGCCAGCAGGCGGGCCCCTAACTCTGGAAACACCATATATTTT	15	TRBV28	TRBJ1-3	.	.
CASNKYEGFYNEQFF	TGTGCCAGCAATAAGTACGAAGGCTTCTACAATGAGCAGTTCTTC	15	TRBV27	TRBJ2-1	.	.
CAREPLGGNEQYF	TGTGCCAGGGAGCCACTTGGGGGGAACGAGCAGTACTTC	13	TRBV30	TRBJ2-7	.	.
CASSFYRLPHYEQYF	TGCGCCAGCAGCTTTTATCGATTACCCCATTACGAGCAGTACTTC	15	TRBV4-1	TRBJ2-7	.	.
CASSPRSGEQYF	TGTGCCAGCAGCCCCAGGTCGGGGGAGCAGTACTTC	12	TRBV7-9	TRBJ2-7	.	.
CASSLHGDRYIAYEQYF	TGTGCCAGCAGCTTGCACGGAGACAGGTACATCGCCTACGAGCAGTACTTC	17	TRBV5-6	TRBJ2-7	.	.
CASSVGGVTGRPNYGYTF	TGTGCCAGCAGCGTAGGGGGCGTGACAGGGAGGCCTAACTATGGCTACACCTTC	18	TRBV9	TRBJ1-2	TRBD1	.
CASSVGGGPKNEQYF	TGTGCCAGCAGCGTAGGTGGAGGGCCGAAGAACGAGCAGTACTTC	15	TRBV9	TRBJ2-7	.	once
CSVPGQANYEQYF	TGCAGCGTTCCGGGACAGGCTAATTACGAGCAGTACTTC	13	TRBV29-1	TRBJ2-7	TRBD1	.
CASSPGTGAYEQYF	TGTGCCAGTAGTCCTGGGACAGGGGCCTACGAGCAGTACTTC	14	TRBV19	TRBJ2-7	TRBD1	few
CASSLGTGYYEQYF	TGTGCCAGCAGTTTAGGGACGGGGTATTACGAGCAGTACTTC	14	TRBV28	TRBJ2-7	.	.
CASGQTYEQYF	TGTGCCAGCGGGCAGACCTACGAGCAGTACTTC	11	TRBV28	TRBJ2-7	.	once
CAWGDSSTDTQYF	TGTGCCTGGGGGGACAGTTCAACAGATACGCAGTATTTT	13	TRBV30	TRBJ2-3	TRBD1	.